The 18 T cell receptor beta chains below were found in one sample sequenced in a study of T-cell reconstitution after alpha-beta-depleted transplantation in children. The library targeted TCRbeta and was prepared with unique molecular identifiers. TCRdb reanalysed the PCR reads using MiXCR and keeps one entry per CDR3 protein. There are 550,000 to 800,000 distinct CDR3 sequences in the sample; under 15% occur only once, and roughly 0.77% lies in the top ten. Sequenced material: PBMCs, taken before TCRalphabeta/CD19-depleted stem cell transplant. The receptors shown here come from a girl aged 2 to 10 with congenital amegakaryocytic thrombocytopenia, due to receive a stem cell transplant.

This clonotype was observed a few times. The genes are TRBV20-1 and TRBJ2-7; D remains ambiguous. The CDR3 has 14 amino acids. Trimming removed 2 bases from V and 2 bases from J, with 13 bases in between. The V gene's germline CDR1 is DFQATT and CDR2 SNEGSKA (reference sequence). CDR3 residues: CSARRLTTAYEQYF. DNA for the CDR3: TGCAGTGCTAGAAGGCTCACGACTGCCTACGAGCAGTACTTC.

The V and J genes are TRBV3-1 and TRBJ1-2, with D tentatively TRBD1 (5 bases). The CDR3 covers 14 residues. V dropped 11 bases and J dropped 8 bases, with 24 bases sitting between them. Germline loops: CDR1 LGHDT, CDR2 YNNKEL (reference sequence). The CDR3 sequence: CASCQDGARRGYTF. The CDR3 DNA reads TGTGCCTCCTGCCAGGACGGGGCCAGACGGGGCTACACCTTC.

This clonotype has a count of ten or more. V and J are TRBV12-3 or TRBV12-4 and TRBJ2-4, with 10 positions matching TRBD2. Trimming took 6 bases from V and 2 from J; bases not matched to a gene: 10. The CDR3 is 17 amino acids. CDR3 bases: TGTGCCAGCAGGGAAACCGGGACTAGCGTGTCCAAAAACATTCAGTACTTC. It encodes CASRETGTSVSKNIQYF.

Many counts were recorded for this clonotype. The V call is TRBV7-9, the J call TRBJ2-2; D is ambiguous. V was shortened by 1 base and J by 1 base, with 13 bases between the two germline ends. Germline CDR1 and CDR2: SEHNR and FQNEAQ (reference sequence). This CDR3 is 17 amino acids long. The CDR3 spells CASSLVEVTENTGELFF. The CDR3 region has the DNA TGTGCCAGCAGCTTAGTCGAGGTCACCGAGAACACCGGGGAGCTGTTTTTT.

This clonotype was picked up a small number of times. J is TRBJ1-1 and V is TRBV25-1; D is unclear. V was pared by 4 bases and J by 0 bases, with 6 bases between. The CDR3 spans 13 residues. Germline CDR1 and CDR2: MGHDK and SYGVNS. DNA of the CDR3: TGTGCCAGCAGTGCTCTCCTGAACACTGAAGCTTTCTTT. This sequence encodes CASSALLNTEAFF.

Many counts were recorded for this clonotype. The chain uses TRBV4-1 and TRBJ2-1; no firm D call. Trimming cost V 1 base and J 6 bases, with 10 bases left between them. The CDR3 loop spans 14 amino acids. Germline CDR1 is MGHRA and CDR2 is YSYEKL. The CDR3 sequence is CASSQGWLSNEQFF. DNA of the CDR3: TGCGCCAGCAGCCAAGGCTGGCTCTCCAATGAGCAGTTCTTC.

This clonotype showed up many times. The germline gene is not matched at one end of the junction; a read error may be the cause. The chain recombines TRBV12-3 or TRBV12-4 with TRBJ1-3; D remains unclear. This CDR3 contains 11 residues. The CDR3 DNA is TGTGCCAGCAGCTTAGGAAACACCATATATTTT. Protein sequence: CASSLGNTIYF.

This clonotype was detected ten times or more. The rearrangement joins TRBV28 to TRBJ2-2; D is possibly TRBD2 (6 bases). From germline, CDR1 is MDHEN and CDR2 SYDVKM. The CDR3 has 15 amino acids. The V end was cut by 4 bases, the J end by 7 bases, with 16 bases between. The CDR3 DNA follows: TGTGCCAGCAGTTGGACGGGAGTCTTGGTCGGGGAGCTGTTTTTT. Translation gives CASSWTGVLVGELFF.

In its sample, this clonotype was seen a few times. This sequence joins TRBV5-5 and TRBJ2-3; TRBD2 aligns across 8 bases. Per germline, CDR1 SGHKS and CDR2 YYEKEE (reference sequence). Trimming removed 5 bases from V and 4 bases from J; junction bases left unmatched: 9. The CDR3 runs 15 residues. The DNA of the CDR3 is TGTGCCAGCAGGCCCCCGGGACTAGTAGCAGATACGCAGTATTTT. The encoded protein is CASRPPGLVADTQYF.

In this sample, this clonotype turned up a few times. The chain uses TRBV12-3 or TRBV12-4 and TRBJ1-5; TRBD1 is a possible D gene (6 bases). This CDR3 spans 17 amino acids. V shed 6 bases and J shed 2 bases, with 20 bases lying between them. CDR3: CASSSGAFLGRNQPQHF. The CDR3 DNA reads TGTGCCAGCAGCTCGGGGGCGTTTCTCGGGCGCAATCAGCCCCAGCATTTT.

This clonotype occurred a few times. This chain connects TRBV29-1 to TRBJ2-7, with a tentative D call TRBD1 (6 bases). CDR1 is SQVTM and CDR2 is ANQGSEA in the germline V gene. This CDR3 spans 15 amino acids. Trimming removed 5 bases from V and 1 base from J, with 18 bases in between. CDR3 DNA sequence: TGCAGCGTTAGGGGGTCGACAGGATGGTCCTACGAGCAGTACTTC. Protein: CSVRGSTGWSYEQYF.

The sample holds a few counts of this clonotype. The chain couples TRBV5-1 to TRBJ1-2; no clear D. The CDR3 consists of 13 residues. CDR1 SGHRS and CDR2 YFSETQ come from the germline V gene. V was clipped by 4 bases and J by 5 bases, with 12 bases between them. This CDR3 reads CASSPPVGYGYTF. The CDR3 DNA reads as TGCGCCAGCAGCCCTCCGGTTGGATATGGCTACACCTTC.

Only one count was recorded for this clonotype. Given a much more abundant clone one base away, this may be a read error. The V and J genes are TRBV20-1 and TRBJ2-7; D not resolved. The CDR3 is made up of 11 amino acids. Trimming cost V 8 bases and J 2 bases, with 10 bases left between them. Germline CDR1 DFQATT, CDR2 SNEGSKA (reference sequence). CDR3 region: CSRSRAYEQYF. DNA for the CDR3: TGCAGTCGAAGTAGGGCCTACGAGCAGTACTTC.

This clonotype was detected ten times or more. This sequence joins TRBV5-1 and TRBJ2-5; 10 bases are a match to TRBD2. The CDR3 contains 14 residues. Germline values: CDR1 SGHRS, CDR2 YFSETQ. The junction had 4 bases not matched to a gene; V was cut back by 3 bases and J by 5 bases. CDR3 DNA sequence: TGCGCCAGCAGCTATATAGCGGGAGGTGAGACCCAGTACTTC. Protein product: CASSYIAGGETQYF.

The rearrangement joins TRBV20-1 to TRBJ2-1; D gene uncertain. From germline, CDR1 is DFQATT and CDR2 SNEGSKA (reference sequence). V was shortened by 5 bases and J by 5 bases, with 22 bases between the two germline ends. The CDR3 is 16 amino acids. The CDR3 DNA reads TGCAGTGCTCGGACCCCCTCGCGGCAAGAGGACAATGAGCAGTTCTTC. Translated, it gives CSARTPSRQEDNEQFF.

This clonotype was seen ten or more times. The chain carries TRBV20-1 and TRBJ2-7; 8 bases line up with TRBD2. The CDR3 consists of 15 residues. Germline values: CDR1 DFQATT, CDR2 SNEGSKA (reference sequence). The junction had 7 bases not matched to a gene; V was cut back by 3 bases and J by 0 bases. CDR3: CSARFHSGTSYEQYF. DNA for the CDR3: TGCAGTGCTAGGTTTCATAGCGGGACCTCCTACGAGCAGTACTTC.

The table lists this clonotype with many counts. This chain links TRBV5-1 with TRBJ2-1, with D possibly TRBD1 on 5 matching bases. The CDR3 extends over 14 amino acids. CDR1 and CDR2 from the germline V gene are SGHRS and YFSETQ. Trimming removed 1 base from V and 5 bases from J, with 10 bases in between. The CDR3 DNA reads TGCGCCAGCAGCTTGAGCAGGGCAGACAATGAGCAGTTCTTC. Protein: CASSLSRADNEQFF.

In DNA form, the CDR3 reads TGCAGTTCAACCCGGAGAGGGATGAGCACAGATACGCAGTATTTT. Translating gives CSSTRRGMSTDTQYF. This chain links TRBV20-1 with TRBJ2-3; tentative D call: TRBD2 (5 bases). Germline CDR1 reads DFQATT; CDR2 reads SNEGSKA (reference sequence). The V gene lost 8 bases and the J gene lost 0 bases, with 18 bases spanning the gap. The CDR3 contains 15 residues.